The sequence of this T cell receptor (beta chain) was determined in a study of shared clonotypes between healthy human individuals. Researchers ran the assay at a deep level. Clones were sequenced by immunoSEQ multiplex PCR, and TCRdb holds only the in-frame ones, with some missing. Among approximately 2.3 million clones, approximately 95% were seen once, and the ten largest hold about 0.39%. In this sample, this clone turned up once. Its target is not known. Study results and limitations: Sequencing depth was predicted to influence how clonotypes are shared among donors.

Germline trimming cut 11 bases from V and 1 base from J; bases unmatched to any gene: 11. The CDR3 extends over 15 amino acids. The germline V gene has CDR1 SGHAT and CDR2 FQNNGV. The sequence came from a man younger than 30 in good health. Some clones in this sample may be carry-over from other donors' samples. The sample comprised naive CD4+ T cells from PBMCs. As to subset: CD45RA+ positively selected. The chain joins TRBV11-2 to TRBJ2-1; TRBD1 matches 7 bases. CDR3 in amino acids: CAGSQGVLSYNEQFF. CDR3 bases: TGTGCCGGCTCCCAGGGGGTTCTTTCCTACAATGAGCAGTTCTTC.